This is a list of T cell receptor beta chains from one sample in a study of long-term antiretroviral therapy in people with HIV. Repertoires were generated with immunoSEQ multiplex PCR, while TCRdb's copy carries only in-frame clones and drops some. The sample holds 11,000 to 15,000 clones; around 90% are singletons and the top ten take roughly 12%. Specimen: unsorted PBMCs, collected 6.2 years after starting antiretroviral therapy. All receptors derive from a man aged 40-49 years with HIV. CDR3s include the opening cysteine and the closing phenylalanine or tryptophan. The D gene is left open where the match is weak. For some rows the clone size is stated as once, few or many, or as a class when expanded; others skip it.

d_call	clone_size	j_call	v_call	cdr3_nt	cdr3_aa
NA	NA	TRBJ2-3	TRBV5-1	TGCGCCAGCGGGGGGACAGTTACCGATACGCAGTATTTT	CASGGTVTDTQYF
TRBD1	NA	TRBJ2-3	TRBV9	TGTGCCAGCAGCCGGGGACAGCTCTACACAGATACGCAGTATTTT	CASSRGQLYTDTQYF
NA	NA	TRBJ2-1	TRBV27	TGTGCCAGCAGTCCTAGTCATTCGTTTGGCAATGAGCAGTTCTTC	CASSPSHSFGNEQFF
TRBD2	medium-sized	TRBJ2-2	TRBV6-4	TGTGCCAGCAGTGAACGGGGGGGCGCCGACACCGGGGAGCTGTTTTTT	CASSERGGADTGELFF
NA	NA	TRBJ2-7	TRBV7-3	TGTGCCAGCAGGGCCAGTTCGGGCTACGAGCAGTACTTC	CASRASSGYEQYF
TRBD1	NA	TRBJ2-7	TRBV27	TGTGCCAGCAGTTTCTCTGGGGGGCAGGGGGCCTCCTACGAGCAGTACTTC	CASSFSGGQGASYEQYF
NA	NA	TRBJ1-4	TRBV4-3	TGCGCCAGCAGCCCGTCTTTTGGGGGGGGAGGGAGGGAAAAACTGTTTTTT	CASSPSFGGGGREKLFF
NA	NA	TRBJ2-7	TRBV30	TGTGCCTGGAGGAACGGCCACGAGCAGTACTTC	CAWRNGHEQYF
NA	once	TRBJ1-3	TRBV6-6	TGTGCCAGTTCGTCGGCAGCGGGAAACACCATATATTTT	CASSSAAGNTIYF
NA	once	TRBJ1-1	TRBV28	TGTGCCAGCAGTCTTTCCGGGGGCGTGAGTACCACTGAAGCTTTCTTT	CASSLSGGVSTTEAFF
NA	NA	TRBJ1-4	TRBV28	TGTGCCAGCAGGCCCGCGGGGCAGGGTGAAAAACTGTTTTTT	CASRPAGQGEKLFF
TRBD1	once	TRBJ2-3	TRBV4-2	TGTGCCAGCAGCCAAGATCTACAGGGGGCCCAAGCGGATACGCAGTATTTT	CASSQDLQGAQADTQYF
NA	NA	TRBJ2-7	TRBV20-1	TGCAGTGTGGGTAGCTCCTACGAGCAGTACTTC	CSVGSSYEQYF
NA	NA	TRBJ1-3	TRBV6-1	TGTGCCAGCAGTGAAGAGGTGACCTCTGGAAACACCATATATTTT	CASSEEVTSGNTIYF
TRBD1	NA	TRBJ2-5	TRBV27	TGTGCCAGCAGAGGACAGGGGGAATGGGAGACCCAGTACTTC	CASRGQGEWETQYF
NA	once	TRBJ2-5	TRBV9	TGTGCCAGCAGCGCCAATCAAGAGACCCAGTACTTC	CASSANQETQYF
NA	NA	TRBJ2-1	TRBV5-1	TGCGCCAGCAGCTTGCAGGGGCCCTACAATGAGCAGTTCTTC	CASSLQGPYNEQFF
TRBD2	once	TRBJ2-3	TRBV5-1	TGCGCCAGCAGCGCCACTTTGGGCGGGAGTACTGATACGCAGTATTTT	CASSATLGGSTDTQYF
TRBD2	NA	TRBJ2-6	TRBV7-3	TGTGCCAGCAGCTTAACTAGCGGGCTCTCTGGGGCCAACGTCCTGACTTTC	CASSLTSGLSGANVLTF
TRBD1	NA	TRBJ2-5	TRBV30	TGTGCCTGGGGCTACGGGACAGGCGAAGAGACCCAGTACTTC	CAWGYGTGEETQYF
NA	NA	TRBJ2-7	TRBV18	TGTGCCAGCTCACTGTTGAGCTACGAGCAGTACTTC	CASSLLSYEQYF
TRBD1	NA	TRBJ2-1	TRBV6-1	TGTGCCAGCAGTGAAGGGACAGGGATTAATGAGCAGTTCTTC	CASSEGTGINEQFF
TRBD2	NA	TRBJ2-5	TRBV5-1	TGCGCCAGCAGCTTGAGCGGGAGCGCAGGGGAGCAGTACTTC	CASSLSGSAGEQYF
NA	once	TRBJ1-4	TRBV28	TGTGCCAGCAGTCGACCCCAGTTAAATGAAAAACTGTTTTTT	CASSRPQLNEKLFF
TRBD1	once	TRBJ1-5	TRBV5-6	TGTGCCAGCAGCTTGTGGAATCCGGGACAGCTCTACAATCAGCCCCAGCATTTT	CASSLWNPGQLYNQPQHF
NA	NA	TRBJ2-7	TRBV5-5	TGTGCCAGCAGCTTTTTGGGGGAGCAGTACTTC	CASSFLGEQYF
TRBD2	NA	TRBJ2-7	TRBV27	TGTGCCAGCAGTTCGACCGGACTAGCGGGAACCTACGAGCAGTACTTC	CASSSTGLAGTYEQYF
NA	NA	TRBJ1-4	TRBV19	TGTGCCAGTAGTATAGTTTTGGGAGCCAAATTAAGAGAAAAACTGTTTTTT	CASSIVLGAKLREKLFF
TRBD2	NA	TRBJ2-5	TRBV7-2	TGTGCCAGCAGCTTAGTATCACTAGCGGGAGCGGAGACCCAGTACTTC	CASSLVSLAGAETQYF
TRBD1	NA	TRBJ1-2	TRBV6-4	TGTGCCAGCAGTGACCCGGGACAGGGACATGGCTACACCTTC	CASSDPGQGHGYTF
TRBD2	medium-sized	TRBJ2-1	TRBV7-9	TGTGCCAGCAGCTCCCTAGCGGGGAGCTTTGAGCAGTTCTTC	CASSSLAGSFEQFF
TRBD1	NA	TRBJ2-7	TRBV5-1	TGCGCCAGCAGCTTCTCAGGGGGCCCAGGCCACGAGCAGTACTTC	CASSFSGGPGHEQYF
NA	NA	TRBJ2-1	TRBV7-9	TGTGCCAGCAGCTTTGGCAGCGGGCCCTTCAATGAGCAGTTCTTC	CASSFGSGPFNEQFF
NA	NA	TRBJ1-2	TRBV5-4	TGTGCCAGCAGCTTGATTAGGACGGATATGCATGGCTACACCTTC	CASSLIRTDMHGYTF
NA	NA	TRBJ2-1	TRBV7-9	TGTGCCAGCAGCTTAGGGGGGTCAGTTTCTGAGCAGTTCTTC	CASSLGGSVSEQFF
NA	few	TRBJ2-1	TRBV5-1	TGCGCCAGCAGCTTGGCGGCCAATGAGCAGTTCTTC	CASSLAANEQFF
TRBD2	NA	TRBJ2-1	TRBV25-1	TGTGCCAGCAGTGATCGGGGGGGCGCGACGGGAGGGCCGTTGCAGTTCTTC	CASSDRGGATGGPLQFF
NA	once	TRBJ1-1	TRBV21-1	TGTGCCAGCAGCCTTAAACGCTTGAACACTGAAGCTTTCTTT	CASSLKRLNTEAFF
TRBD2	once	TRBJ2-1	TRBV29-1	TGCAGCGTTGGTCCAAGCGGGAGAAAGAATGAGCAGTTCTTC	CSVGPSGRKNEQFF
NA	NA	TRBJ1-2	TRBV5-6	TGTGCCAGCAGCCGCGGGACGGCCTTTTCTAACTATGGCTACACCTTC	CASSRGTAFSNYGYTF
NA	once	TRBJ1-5	TRBV18	TGTGCCAGCTCACCTCTGGGGGAGGGGAGTCAGCCCCAGCATTTT	CASSPLGEGSQPQHF
NA	NA	TRBJ2-1	TRBV6-6	TGTGCCAGCAGTCGGAATGACAATGAGCAGTTCTTC	CASSRNDNEQFF
TRBD1	few	TRBJ2-7	TRBV30	TGTGCCTGGAGTAATTGGGACAGGGATACCTACGAGCAGTACTTC	CAWSNWDRDTYEQYF
NA	once	TRBJ2-7	TRBV28	TGTGCCAGCAGTTCCCCCAGTCACGAGCAGTACTTC	CASSSPSHEQYF
TRBD1	NA	TRBJ2-5	TRBV29-1	TGCAGCGGCCGACAGGGGGAGACCCAGTACTTC	CSGRQGETQYF
NA	NA	TRBJ2-7	TRBV14	TGTGCCAGCAGCCAAGGGGACTACGAGCAGTACTTC	CASSQGDYEQYF
NA	NA	TRBJ2-7	TRBV28	TGTGCCAGCAGTTTCGACACCTACGAGCAGTACTTC	CASSFDTYEQYF
TRBD1	NA	TRBJ2-5	TRBV28	TGTGCCAGCAGTCAAAACAGGGGTCAAGAGACCCAGTACTTC	CASSQNRGQETQYF
NA	NA	TRBJ1-2	TRBV2	TGTGCCAGCAGTGGAGCCCTAGAAGAATATGGCTACACCTTC	CASSGALEEYGYTF
NA	NA	TRBJ2-7	TRBV4-3	TGCGCCAGCAGCCAAGGTACGGCAGGCTACGAGCAGTACTTC	CASSQGTAGYEQYF
NA	NA	TRBJ2-1	TRBV9	TGTGCCAGCAGCCCGGCTAATGAGCAGTTCTTC	CASSPANEQFF
TRBD1	NA	TRBJ1-5	TRBV27	TGTGCCAGCAGTTTAAAGGACAGGGGACGTCAGCCCCAGCATTTT	CASSLKDRGRQPQHF
NA	NA	TRBJ1-5	TRBV18	TGTGCCAGCTCACCCTCGGGGTCCGGTCAGCCCCAGCATTTT	CASSPSGSGQPQHF
TRBD2	NA	TRBJ2-3	TRBV7-9	TGTGCCAGCAGCCTAGCGGGAGGGCCCACAGATACGCAGTATTTT	CASSLAGGPTDTQYF